This T cell receptor beta chain was captured by sequencing in a study of shared clonotypes between healthy human individuals. Each sorted subset replicate got 200 ng genomic DNA, tens of thousands of genomes. This table comes from immunoSEQ multiplex PCR, and its TCRdb copy is limited to in-frame clones, with some not included. The top ten clones hold 20% to 25% of a sample with hundreds of thousands of clones, under 95% of them seen once. The study's findings and limits: Across subsets, estimated richness was generally greater for naive than for memory populations. Even with large depth, rarefaction showed that sorted-subset sequencing was incomplete.

This clone showed up just once. The antigen is undetermined. CD8 cells regarded as naive lacked CD45RO, were positively chosen for CCR7, and omitted terminally differentiated effector memory CD45RA+ cells. CDR1 is SGHTS and CDR2 is YDEGEE in the germline V gene. CDR3 length equals 16 residues. Losses at the gene ends were 0 bases for V and 7 bases for J; bases not matched to a gene: 7. The sequence derives from a man aged 25-45 years in good health. The sample taken for sequencing was naive CD8+ T cells sorted from blood. The V gene is TRBV5-8, the J gene TRBJ2-1, with 10 bases fitting TRBD2. The CDR3 loop reads CASSLVLAGVGNEQFF. The CDR3 nucleotides are TGTGCCAGCAGCTTGGTCCTAGCGGGAGTTGGAAATGAGCAGTTCTTC.